The source of this T cell receptor (beta chain) is a study of OX40 agonist ivuxolimab in advanced cancers. Sequencing was performed with immunoSEQ multiplex PCR; in TCRdb, only in-frame clones are kept and a portion is missing. The data show approximately 100,000 clones, roughly 90% seen once. The CDR3 has 14 amino acids. Germline V CDR1 and CDR2: KGHSH, LQKENI. Trimming removed 2 bases at V and 2 bases at J, with 9 bases between. The source is an adult with an advanced solid tumor such as melanoma, head and neck, liver or kidney cancer. The J gene is TRBJ1-1, the V gene TRBV18, with D uncertain. Sample: CD4+ or CD8+ T cells sorted from blood, taken in a trial of the OX40 agonist ivuxolimab. CDR3 nucleotides: TGTGCCAGCTCACCAACGGCAGCTAACACTGAAGCTTTCTTT. This encodes CASSPTAANTEAFF.